A selection of T cell receptor beta chains follows, all from one sample in a study of blood T cells in healthy people across ages. One entry per CDR3 protein results from TCRdb running MiXCR on the 5' RACE reads. The profile shows hundreds of thousands of distinct CDR3 sequences, roughly 50% of them singletons. Sequenced: blood. The receptors derive from a man aged 55 to 69 in good health. CDR3s include the opening cysteine and the closing phenylalanine or tryptophan. A D gene is named only where the DNA matches it firmly.

>-|TRBV27|TRBJ2-3
CASGSGGTQYF
>-|TRBV7-2|TRBJ2-3
CASSLGGRTQYF
>-|TRBV20-1|TRBJ2-3
CSARGGARDTQYF
>-|TRBV24-1|TRBJ1-1
CATSESPPQNTEAFF
>-|TRBV20-1|TRBJ2-6
CSANKAGSGANVLTF
>-|TRBV7-2|TRBJ1-2
CASSLGGTGRAAGYTF
>TRBD1|TRBV29-1|TRBJ2-1
CSVAGQVNEQFF
>-|TRBV7-2|TRBJ1-2
CASSSPLRGAGGYTF
>-|TRBV3-1|TRBJ1-2
CASSKAINYGYTF
>-|TRBV7-9|TRBJ2-3
CASTATTSTDTQYF
>-|TRBV29-1|TRBJ2-2
CSVTLVGQNTGELFF
>TRBD1|TRBV4-2|TRBJ1-2
CASSQDGQGFPGYGYTF
>-|TRBV12-3/TRBV12-4|TRBJ2-3
CASSFSRPREDTQYF
>TRBD1|TRBV3-1|-
CASSHFPPDRVEYEQYF
>-|TRBV18|TRBJ2-3
CASSPRQSSTDTQYF
>-|TRBV3-1|TRBJ1-6
CASSQEVSPLHF
>-|TRBV7-2|TRBJ1-6
CASSPTQGLNSPLHF
>TRBD1|TRBV7-9|TRBJ1-2
CASSLVARGVYGYTF
>-|TRBV5-8|TRBJ2-6
CASSLRGANVLTF
>-|TRBV5-5|TRBJ2-3
CASSRTTRADTQYF
>-|TRBV6-1|TRBJ2-5
CASSETFGAETPYF
>TRBD1|TRBV6-6|TRBJ1-1
CASSYSSRTGGNTEAFF
>-|TRBV21-1|-
CASSIHEQYF